These 17 T cell receptor beta chains were sequenced from one sample in a study of vaccination and CD4 T cells after COVID-19. For these TCRs, the target antigens are not known. Indicated treatment: roughly 11-day PBMC culture with coronavirus spike peptide pools or control peptides (ViraFEST assay). Sequenced with the Oncomine TCR Beta short-read assay was DNA taken from cultured CD4+ T cells. TCRdb processed the PCR reads anew with MiXCR; each CDR3 protein has one entry. Of about 20,000 distinct CDR3 sequences listed, 40% to 45% were seen once; the top ten hold roughly an eighth. Sequenced: CD4+ T cells from blood, cultured in vitro. Receptor source: a human donor who had recovered from COVID-19.

A few counts support this clonotype. The chain couples TRBV6-2 or TRBV6-3 to TRBJ1-2, with D possibly being TRBD1 (6 bases). Trimming removed 7 bases at V and 2 bases at J, with 17 bases between. The CDR3 is made up of 15 amino acids. Germline CDR1 reads MNHEY; CDR2 reads SVGEGT. The CDR3 spells CASIRGTTYNYGYTF. Written as DNA, the CDR3 is TGTGCCAGCATTCGGGGGACAACCTACAACTATGGCTACACCTTC.

This clonotype showed up just a few times. The chain has TRBV20-1 and TRBJ1-1; TRBD1 agrees at 7 bases. Germline loops: CDR1 DFQATT, CDR2 SNEGSKA (reference sequence). Unmatched junction bases numbered 8, after V lost 0 bases and J lost 1 base. The CDR3 extends over 16 amino acids. The CDR3 nucleotides read TGCAGTGCTAGAGATTCGGTCAGGGGGTGGAACACTGAAGCTTTCTTT. This translates into CSARDSVRGWNTEAFF.

This clonotype turned up a few times. This rearrangement joins TRBV6-1 to TRBJ2-1, with 7 bases identical to TRBD1. The junction had 8 bases not matched to a gene; V was cut back by 7 bases and J by 2 bases. Germline-derived CDR1 and CDR2 are MNHNS and SASEGT. CDR3 length: 15 amino acids. The CDR3 DNA is TGTGCCAGCAAACCCGGGACAGCAACCTACAATGAGCAGTTCTTC. This codes for CASKPGTATYNEQFF.

The chain combines TRBV5-1 with TRBJ2-3; TRBD2 matches at 8 bases. The CDR3 loop spans 16 amino acids. In germline, CDR1 is SGHRS, CDR2 YFSETQ. Trimming at V came to 0 bases and at J to 1 base, leaving 4 bases not matched to a gene. CDR3: CASSLVGRGGTDTQYF. CDR3 sequence (DNA): TGCGCCAGCAGCTTGGTGGGGCGGGGGGGCACAGATACGCAGTATTTT.

The V call is TRBV6-5, the J call TRBJ1-1; D unclear. CDR3 length: 14 amino acids. V was shortened by 2 bases and J by 6 bases, with 13 bases between the two germline ends. In germline, CDR1 is MNHEY, CDR2 SVGAGI. The CDR3, as DNA: TGTGCCAGCAGTTACGAGACGTTGGGAGCTGAAGCTTTCTTT. This gives the protein CASSYETLGAEAFF.

The chain links TRBV19 to TRBJ1-4; no firm D call. V was clipped by 1 base and J by 8 bases, with 8 bases between them. The CDR3 extends over 13 amino acids. Germline V gives CDR1 LNHDA, CDR2 SQIVND (reference sequence). The CDR3 DNA reads TGTGCCAGTAGTATAGTCGGTTCCGAAAAACTGTTTTTT. The encoded protein is CASSIVGSEKLFF.

CDR3 coding DNA: TGTGCCAGCAGATCCTATCTGGACAGAATGGGCTATGGCTACACCTTC. Its protein product is CASRSYLDRMGYGYTF. The chain combines TRBV6-1 with TRBJ1-2, with D perhaps matching TRBD1 (6 bases). Germline values: CDR1 MNHNS, CDR2 SASEGT. CDR3 length equals 16 residues. V lost 6 bases to trimming and J lost 4 bases, with 21 bases between them.

The gene calls are TRBV18 and TRBJ2-6; D is perhaps TRBD1 (5 bases). Germline assignment: CDR1 KGHSH and CDR2 LQKENI. The CDR3 is 16 residues long. V was cut by 2 bases and J by 2 bases, with 10 bases left in between. The CDR3 spells CASSPVAGTGANVLTF. Here the CDR3 DNA reads TGTGCCAGCTCACCAGTAGCAGGGACTGGGGCCAACGTCCTGACTTTC.

In its sample, this clonotype was seen a few times. The V call is TRBV10-3, the J call TRBJ1-5; D possibly corresponds to TRBD1 (5 bases). This CDR3 contains 13 residues. Trimming took 11 bases from V and 5 from J, leaving 16 bases between them. From germline, CDR1 is ENHRY and CDR2 SYGVKD. The CDR3 spells CAGRGTLYQPQHF. DNA of the CDR3: TGTGCCGGACGAGGGACCCTTTATCAGCCCCAGCATTTT.

This rearrangement joins TRBV20-1 to TRBJ2-1; D ambiguous. CDR1 is DFQATT and CDR2 is SNEGSKA in the germline V gene (reference sequence). V dropped 5 bases and J dropped 5 bases, with 13 bases sitting between them. The CDR3 totals 13 residues. The CDR3: CSAYLGSHNEQFF. CDR3 coding DNA: TGCAGTGCTTACCTAGGGTCCCACAATGAGCAGTTCTTC.

The chain combines TRBV7-8 with TRBJ1-1; 11 bases match TRBD1. The ends lost 5 bases at V and 5 bases at J; junction bases unmatched: 10. This CDR3 contains 16 residues. Per the germline V gene, CDR1 is SGHVS and CDR2 is FQNEAQ. The chain's CDR3 is CASSTWTGGHLTEAFF. CDR3 DNA: TGTGCCAGCAGCACCTGGACAGGGGGCCACCTTACTGAAGCTTTCTTT. The variable domain in full, completed from reference TRBV7-8 and TRBJ1-1, reads GAGVSQSPRYKVAKRGQDVALRCDPISGHVSLFWYQQALGQGPEFLTYFQNEAQLDKSGLPSDRFFAERPEGSVSTLKIQRTQQEDSAVYLCASSTWTGGHLTEAFFGQGTRLTVV.

This clonotype was counted only a few times. The chain is built from TRBV20-1 and TRBJ2-1, with 10 positions matching TRBD1. V trimming: 5 bases; J trimming: 7 bases; junction bases outside the gene matches: 8. Germline assignment: CDR1 DFQATT and CDR2 SNEGSKA (reference sequence). This CDR3 comprises 14 residues. The CDR3 nucleotides read TGCAGTGCTGGGTGGGGACAGGGGCGGAATGAGCAGTTCTTC. It translates to CSAGWGQGRNEQFF.

This clonotype was detected only once. V and J are TRBV4-2 and TRBJ2-6; 14 bases fit TRBD2. Germline trimming cut 1 base from V and 2 bases from J; bases unmatched to any gene: 4. CDR3 length: 19 residues. Germline CDR1 is LGHNA and CDR2 is YNFKEQ. CDR3 sequence (DNA): TGTGCCAGCAGCCAAGCGGAGACTAGCGGGGGGGCTGGGGCCAACGTCCTGACTTTC. Its translation: CASSQAETSGGAGANVLTF.

This clonotype was observed a few times. This chain connects TRBV6-2 or TRBV6-3 to TRBJ1-5; 7 bases are a match to TRBD1. V dropped 2 bases and J dropped 1; count of bases not matched to a gene: 5. Germline V CDR1 and CDR2: MNHEY, SVGEGT. The CDR3 covers 16 residues. The CDR3 bases are TGTGCCAGCAGTTACCAACAGGGGATAAGCAATCAGCCCCAGCATTTT. This translates into CASSYQQGISNQPQHF.

About this clonotype itself: It is unclear where the CDR3 begins or ends on the DNA, so no DNA is shown, and the CDR3 is as TCRdb lists it. The chain recombines TRBV24-1 with TRBJ2-2; the table gives TRBD1 as D, unverified against the DNA. The CDR3 region is 13 residues in length, termini included. CDR1 and CDR2 from the germline V gene are KGHDR and SFDVKD. The CDR3 is CATSVPGAGELFF.

The V gene is TRBV19, the J gene TRBJ2-4, with 8 bases lining up with TRBD1. Germline CDR1 and CDR2: LNHDA and SQIVND (reference sequence). There are 15 residues in the CDR3. With 2 bases clipped from V and 4 bases from J, the junction kept 4 bases outside the gene matches. CDR3 region: CASSIRGQVKNIQYF. CDR3 DNA: TGTGCCAGTAGTATAAGGGGACAGGTGAAAAACATTCAGTACTTC. The full variable domain, completed using reference TRBV19 and TRBJ2-4, is DGGITQSPKYLFRKEGQNVTLSCEQNLNHDAMYWYRQDPGQGLRLIYYSQIVNDFQKGDIAEGYSVSREKKESFPLTVTSAQKNPTAFYLCASSIRGQVKNIQYFGAGTRLSVL.

In this sample, this clonotype turned up once. CDR3 region: CAWSVGQSNQPQHF. CDR3 nucleotide sequence: TGTGCCTGGAGTGTGGGACAGAGCAATCAGCCCCAGCATTTT. The V gene is TRBV30, the J gene TRBJ1-5; 7 positions match TRBD1. The CDR3 is 14 residues long. Trimming at V came to 0 bases and at J to 1 base, leaving 0 bases not matched to a gene. Germline assignment: CDR1 GTSNPN and CDR2 SVGIG (reference sequence).